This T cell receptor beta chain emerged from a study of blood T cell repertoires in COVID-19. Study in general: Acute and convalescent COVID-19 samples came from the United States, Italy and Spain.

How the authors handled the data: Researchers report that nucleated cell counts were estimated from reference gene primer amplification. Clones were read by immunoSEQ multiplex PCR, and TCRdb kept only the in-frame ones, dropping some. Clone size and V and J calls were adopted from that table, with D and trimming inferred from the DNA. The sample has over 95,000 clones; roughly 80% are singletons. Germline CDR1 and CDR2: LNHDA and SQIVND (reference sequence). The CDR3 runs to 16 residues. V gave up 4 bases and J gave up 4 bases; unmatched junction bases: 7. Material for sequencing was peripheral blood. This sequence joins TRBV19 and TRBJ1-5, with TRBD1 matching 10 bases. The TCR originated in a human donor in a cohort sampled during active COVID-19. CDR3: CASSNRDRGGNQPQHF. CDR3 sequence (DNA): TGTGCCAGTAGTAACCGGGACAGGGGAGGGAATCAGCCCCAGCATTTT.